This T cell receptor beta chain was found in a study of metastatic and nonmetastatic thyroid tumors. Study findings and constraints: A significant increase in TCR beta diversity was reportedly seen in malignant thyroid tumors relative to benign nodules, in blood and tumor.

Thyroid surgery was performed in patients who had received no treatment beforehand. Original data processing: In papillary thyroid cancer, a distant-metastasis classifier was built using CDR3 differences across clinicopathological groups. TCRdb reanalyzed the PCR reads via MiXCR. The V and J calls shown here were made by TCRdb, not taken from the authors' results. The repertoire includes roughly 30,000 clones, just under 30% of them detected once, and 30% sits in the top ten. Germline V gene sequence: CDR1 SNHLY, CDR2 FYNNEI. This CDR3 comprises 13 residues. V was cut by 6 bases and J by 4 bases, with 12 bases left in between. Comments on this clone: The antigen is unknown.

This chain joins TRBV2 and TRBJ1-2, with TRBD1 as a possible D gene (5 bases). This receptor was taken from a female donor with papillary thyroid cancer or a benign thyroid nodule (not recorded which). Some clones in this sample may be carry-over from other donors' samples. What was sequenced was blood. CDR3 nucleotides: TGTGCCAGCAGCGGGGCGGAGTCCTATGGCTACACCTTC. Its translation: CASSGAESYGYTF.